Below, one T cell receptor (beta chain) is given with its context. Its specificity is unknown. Researchers ran the PCR with 60 Vbeta and 13 Jbeta primers. The method was immunoSEQ multiplex PCR; TCRdb's version includes in-frame clones alone and lacks a portion of them. The sample contains 180,000 or so clones, over 70% of which appear only once. CDR1 and CDR2 (germline): MDHEN, SYDVKM. Unmatched junction bases numbered 9, after V lost 1 base and J lost 7 bases. The CDR3 is 16 residues long. This sample is part of a study of cytomegalovirus exposure and HLA in healthy donors. Whole-study results and caveats: In a later analysis, CMV-associated beta chains were mostly HLA-associated, it appeared. The likely explanation for a cluster of highly shared sequence variants was sequencing artifact. Most TCR sequences showed up rarely, but some public TCRs showed up in many donors. Versus the roughly 700-donor mean, an Asian-associated ancestry cluster reportedly showed fewer N-insertions in a later analysis.

The chain is built from TRBV28 and TRBJ2-1; 8 nucleotides line up with TRBD1. The clonotype comes from a female donor in good health and CMV-seronegative. Sequencing used PBMCs. In nucleotides, the CDR3 is TGTGCCAGCAGTTTATCCGAGACAGGGGCATGGAATGAGCAGTTCTTC. It specifies CASSLSETGAWNEQFF.